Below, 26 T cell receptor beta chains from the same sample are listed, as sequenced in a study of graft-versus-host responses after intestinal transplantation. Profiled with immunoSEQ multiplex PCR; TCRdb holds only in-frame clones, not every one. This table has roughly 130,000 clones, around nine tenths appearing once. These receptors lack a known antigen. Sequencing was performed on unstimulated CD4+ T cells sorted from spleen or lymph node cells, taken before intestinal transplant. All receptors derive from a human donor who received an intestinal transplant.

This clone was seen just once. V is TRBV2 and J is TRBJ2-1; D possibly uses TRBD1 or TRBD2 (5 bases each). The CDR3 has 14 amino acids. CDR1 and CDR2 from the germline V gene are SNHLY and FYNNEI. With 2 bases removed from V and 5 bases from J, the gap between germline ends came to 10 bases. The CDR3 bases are TGTGCCAGCAGTGAATTAAGGGGAGACAATGAGCAGTTCTTC. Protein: CASSELRGDNEQFF.

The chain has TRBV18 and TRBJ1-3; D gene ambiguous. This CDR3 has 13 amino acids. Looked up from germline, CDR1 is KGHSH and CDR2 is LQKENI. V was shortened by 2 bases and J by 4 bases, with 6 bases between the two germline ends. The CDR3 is CASSPEPGNTIYF. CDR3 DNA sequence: TGTGCCAGCTCACCAGAGCCGGGAAACACCATATATTTT.

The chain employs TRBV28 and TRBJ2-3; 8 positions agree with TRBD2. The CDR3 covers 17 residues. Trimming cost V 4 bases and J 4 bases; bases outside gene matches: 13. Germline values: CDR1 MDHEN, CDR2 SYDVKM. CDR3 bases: TGTGCCAGCAGTTCCGGGACTAGATTATTGCGGCCAGATACGCAGTATTTT. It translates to CASSSGTRLLRPDTQYF.

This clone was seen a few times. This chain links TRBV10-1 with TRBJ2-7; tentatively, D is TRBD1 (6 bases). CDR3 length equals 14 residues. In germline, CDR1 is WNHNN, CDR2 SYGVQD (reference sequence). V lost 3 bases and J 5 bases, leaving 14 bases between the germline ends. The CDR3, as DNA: TGCGCCAGCAGTGATCCCACACAGGGCAACGAGCAGTACTTC. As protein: CASSDPTQGNEQYF.

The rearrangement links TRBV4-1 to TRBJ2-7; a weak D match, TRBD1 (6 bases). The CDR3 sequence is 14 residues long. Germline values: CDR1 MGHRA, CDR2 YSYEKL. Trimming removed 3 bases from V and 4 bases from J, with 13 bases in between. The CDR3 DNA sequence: TGCGCCAGCAGCCATCCGGACAGACTATACGAGCAGTACTTC. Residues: CASSHPDRLYEQYF.

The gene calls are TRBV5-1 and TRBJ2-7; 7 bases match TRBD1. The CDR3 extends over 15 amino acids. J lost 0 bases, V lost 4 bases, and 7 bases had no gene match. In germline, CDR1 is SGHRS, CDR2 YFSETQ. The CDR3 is CASSAGQASSYEQYF. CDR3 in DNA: TGCGCCAGCAGCGCAGGACAGGCAAGCTCCTACGAGCAGTACTTC.

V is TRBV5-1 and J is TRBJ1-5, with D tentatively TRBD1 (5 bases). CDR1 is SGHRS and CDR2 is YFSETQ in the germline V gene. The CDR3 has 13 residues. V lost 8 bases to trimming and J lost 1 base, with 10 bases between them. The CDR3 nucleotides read TGCGCCAGGAGACAGCAGAGCAATCAGCCCCAGCATTTT. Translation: CARRQQSNQPQHF.

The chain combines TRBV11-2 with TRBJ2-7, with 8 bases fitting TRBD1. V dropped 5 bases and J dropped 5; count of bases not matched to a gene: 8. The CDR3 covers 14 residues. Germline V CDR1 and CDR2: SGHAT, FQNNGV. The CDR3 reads CASSARTGSHEQYF. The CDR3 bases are TGTGCCAGCAGCGCGAGGACAGGGTCCCACGAGCAGTACTTC.

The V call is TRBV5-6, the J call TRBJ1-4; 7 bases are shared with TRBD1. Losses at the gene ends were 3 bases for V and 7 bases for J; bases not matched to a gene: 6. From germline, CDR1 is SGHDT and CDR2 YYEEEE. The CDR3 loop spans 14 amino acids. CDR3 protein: CASSSEGAGEKLFF. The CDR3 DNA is TGTGCCAGCAGCTCCGAGGGGGCCGGTGAAAAACTGTTTTTT.

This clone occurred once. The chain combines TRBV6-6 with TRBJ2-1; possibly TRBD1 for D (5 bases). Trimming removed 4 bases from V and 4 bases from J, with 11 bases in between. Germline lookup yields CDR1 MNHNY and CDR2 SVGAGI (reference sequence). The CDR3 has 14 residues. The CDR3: CASSLTEGYNEQFF. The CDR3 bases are TGTGCCAGCAGTTTGACAGAAGGGTACAATGAGCAGTTCTTC.

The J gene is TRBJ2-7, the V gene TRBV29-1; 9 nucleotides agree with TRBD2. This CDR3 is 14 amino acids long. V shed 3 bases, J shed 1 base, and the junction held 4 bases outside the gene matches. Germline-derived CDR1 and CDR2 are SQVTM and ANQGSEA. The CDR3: CSVERLAGSYEQYF. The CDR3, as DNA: TGCAGCGTTGAGAGGCTAGCGGGGTCCTACGAGCAGTACTTC.

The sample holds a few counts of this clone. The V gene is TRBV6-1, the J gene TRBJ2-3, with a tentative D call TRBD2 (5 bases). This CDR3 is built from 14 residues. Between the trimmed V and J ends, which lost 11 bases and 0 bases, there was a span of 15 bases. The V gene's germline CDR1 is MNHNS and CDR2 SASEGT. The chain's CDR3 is CAQRRAESTDTQYF. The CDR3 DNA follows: TGTGCCCAAAGGCGAGCGGAGAGCACAGATACGCAGTATTTT.

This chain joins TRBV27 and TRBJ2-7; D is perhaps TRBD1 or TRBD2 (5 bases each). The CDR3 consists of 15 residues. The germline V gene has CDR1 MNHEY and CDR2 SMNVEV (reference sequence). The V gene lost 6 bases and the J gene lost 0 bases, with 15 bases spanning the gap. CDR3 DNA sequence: TGTGCCAGCAGCCTGGCGGCAGGGAGCTCCTACGAGCAGTACTTC. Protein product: CASSLAAGSSYEQYF.

In nucleotides, the CDR3 is TGTGCCAGCTCCTGGACAGTTAACTCCTACGAGCAGTACTTC. Encoded protein: CASSWTVNSYEQYF. The chain employs TRBV18 and TRBJ2-7; tentatively, D is TRBD1 (6 bases). From germline, CDR1 is KGHSH and CDR2 LQKENI. The CDR3 spans 14 residues. V dropped 6 bases and J dropped 0 bases, with 12 bases sitting between them. The full variable domain, with the rest looked up from reference TRBV18 and TRBJ2-7, is NAGVMQNPRHLVRRRGQEARLRCSPMKGHSHVYWYRQLPEEGLKFMVYLQKENIIDESGMPKERFSAEFPKEGPSILRIQQVVRGDSAAYFCASSWTVNSYEQYFGPGTRLTVT.

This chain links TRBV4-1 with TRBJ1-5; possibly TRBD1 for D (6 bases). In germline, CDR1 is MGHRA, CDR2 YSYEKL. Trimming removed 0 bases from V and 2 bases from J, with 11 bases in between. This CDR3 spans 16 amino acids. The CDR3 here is CASSQDAGAGNQPQHF. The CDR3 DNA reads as TGCGCCAGCAGCCAAGATGCAGGGGCCGGCAATCAGCCCCAGCATTTT.

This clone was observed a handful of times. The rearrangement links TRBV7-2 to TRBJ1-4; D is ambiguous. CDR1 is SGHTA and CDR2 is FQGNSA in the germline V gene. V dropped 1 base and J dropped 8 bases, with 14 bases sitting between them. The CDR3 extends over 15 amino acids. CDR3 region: CASSLVGGSREKLFF. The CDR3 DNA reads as TGTGCCAGCAGCTTAGTAGGAGGGTCCCGGGAAAAACTGTTTTTT.

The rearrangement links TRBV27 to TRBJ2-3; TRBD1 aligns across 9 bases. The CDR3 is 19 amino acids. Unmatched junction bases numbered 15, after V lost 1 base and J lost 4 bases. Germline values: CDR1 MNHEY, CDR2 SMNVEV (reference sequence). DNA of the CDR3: TGTGCCAGCAGTTTATACAGGGGGCTGCGGGGTCGGGAGGCAGATACGCAGTATTTT. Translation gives CASSLYRGLRGREADTQYF.

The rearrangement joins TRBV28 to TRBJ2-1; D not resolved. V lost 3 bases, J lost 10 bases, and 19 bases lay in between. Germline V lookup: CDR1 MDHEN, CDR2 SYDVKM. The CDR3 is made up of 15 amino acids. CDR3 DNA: TGTGCCAGCAGTTTGGCGACTCTTACTTATTGGGAGCAGTTCTTC. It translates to CASSLATLTYWEQFF.

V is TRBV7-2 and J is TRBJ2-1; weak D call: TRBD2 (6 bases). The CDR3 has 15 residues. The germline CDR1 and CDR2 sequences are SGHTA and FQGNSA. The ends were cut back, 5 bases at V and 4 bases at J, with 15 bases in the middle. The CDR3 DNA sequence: TGTGCCAGCAGCATCGGGACTCCGGCTTACAATGAGCAGTTCTTC. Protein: CASSIGTPAYNEQFF.

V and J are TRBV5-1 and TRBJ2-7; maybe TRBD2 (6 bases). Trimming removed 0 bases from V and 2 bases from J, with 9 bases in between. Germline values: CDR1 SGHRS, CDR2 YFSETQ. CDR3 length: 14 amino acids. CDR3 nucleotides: TGCGCCAGCAGCTTGGTTTCTAGCGCCTACGAGCAGTACTTC. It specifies CASSLVSSAYEQYF.

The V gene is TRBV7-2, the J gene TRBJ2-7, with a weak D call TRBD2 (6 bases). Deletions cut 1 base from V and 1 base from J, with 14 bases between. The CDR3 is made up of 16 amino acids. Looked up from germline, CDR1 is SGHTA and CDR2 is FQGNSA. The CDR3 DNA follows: TGTGCCAGCAGCTTAGTTTCCGGACTATCATCCTACGAGCAGTACTTC. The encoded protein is CASSLVSGLSSYEQYF.

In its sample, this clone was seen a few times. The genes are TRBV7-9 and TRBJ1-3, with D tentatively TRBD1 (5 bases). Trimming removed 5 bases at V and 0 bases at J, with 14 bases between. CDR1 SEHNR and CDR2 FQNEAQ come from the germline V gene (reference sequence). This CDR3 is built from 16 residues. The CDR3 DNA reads TGTGCCAGCAGCGGGACCGCGTTTCTCTCTGGAAACACCATATATTTT. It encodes CASSGTAFLSGNTIYF.

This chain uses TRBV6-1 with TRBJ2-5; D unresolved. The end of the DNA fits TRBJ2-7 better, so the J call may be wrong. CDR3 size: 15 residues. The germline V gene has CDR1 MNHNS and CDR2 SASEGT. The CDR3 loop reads CASMTAGPVSYEQYF. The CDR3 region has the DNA TGTGCCAGCATGACGGCAGGACCCGTATCCTACGAGCAGTACTTC.

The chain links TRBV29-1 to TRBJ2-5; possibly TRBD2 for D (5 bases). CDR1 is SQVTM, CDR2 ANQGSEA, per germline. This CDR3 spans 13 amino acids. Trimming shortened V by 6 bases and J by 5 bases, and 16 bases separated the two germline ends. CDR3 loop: CSVAFNRRETQYF. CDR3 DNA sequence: TGCAGCGTGGCCTTCAATAGGAGGGAGACCCAGTACTTC.

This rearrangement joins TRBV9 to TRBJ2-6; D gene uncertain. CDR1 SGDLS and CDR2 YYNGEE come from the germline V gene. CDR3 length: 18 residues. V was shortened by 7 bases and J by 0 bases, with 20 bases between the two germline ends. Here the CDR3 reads CASQKGEPTISGANVLTF. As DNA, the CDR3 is TGTGCCAGCCAAAAGGGTGAACCAACAATCTCTGGGGCCAACGTCCTGACTTTC.

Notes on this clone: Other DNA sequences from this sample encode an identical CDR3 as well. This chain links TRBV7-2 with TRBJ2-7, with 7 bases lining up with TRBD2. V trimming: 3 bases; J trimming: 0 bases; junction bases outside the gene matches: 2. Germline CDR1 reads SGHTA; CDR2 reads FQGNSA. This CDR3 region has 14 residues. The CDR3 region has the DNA TGTGCCAGCAGCTTCGGCGGGAGCTCCTACGAGCAGTACTTC. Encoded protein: CASSFGGSSYEQYF.